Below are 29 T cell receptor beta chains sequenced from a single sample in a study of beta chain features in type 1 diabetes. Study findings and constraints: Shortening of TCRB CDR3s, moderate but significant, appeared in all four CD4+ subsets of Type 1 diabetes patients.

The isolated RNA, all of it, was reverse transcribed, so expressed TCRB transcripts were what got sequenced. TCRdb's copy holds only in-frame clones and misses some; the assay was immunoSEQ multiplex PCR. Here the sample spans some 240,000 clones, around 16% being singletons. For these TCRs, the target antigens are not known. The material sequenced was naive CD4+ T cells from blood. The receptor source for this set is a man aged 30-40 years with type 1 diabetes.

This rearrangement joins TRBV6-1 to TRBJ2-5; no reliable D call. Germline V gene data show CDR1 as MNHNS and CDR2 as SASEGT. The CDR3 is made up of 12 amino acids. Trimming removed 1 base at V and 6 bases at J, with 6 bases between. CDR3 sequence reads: CASSEVGQTQYF. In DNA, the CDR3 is TGTGCCAGCAGTGAAGTTGGGCAGACCCAGTACTTC.

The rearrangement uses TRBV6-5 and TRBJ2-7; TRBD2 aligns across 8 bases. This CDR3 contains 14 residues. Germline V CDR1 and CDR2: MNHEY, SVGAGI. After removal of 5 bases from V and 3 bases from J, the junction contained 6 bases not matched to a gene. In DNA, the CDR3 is TGTGCCAGCAGTACCATAGCGGGGAACTACGAGCAGTACTTC. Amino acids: CASSTIAGNYEQYF.

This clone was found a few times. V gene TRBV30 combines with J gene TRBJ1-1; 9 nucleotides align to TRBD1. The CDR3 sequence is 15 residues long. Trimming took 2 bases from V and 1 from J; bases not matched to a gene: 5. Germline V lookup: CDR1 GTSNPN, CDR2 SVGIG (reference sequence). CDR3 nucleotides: TGTGCCTGGAGTTCAACAGGGGGCTCGAACACTGAAGCTTTCTTT. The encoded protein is CAWSSTGGSNTEAFF.

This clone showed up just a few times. The CDR3 region has the DNA TGCAGCGTTGAGGGACAGAGTATAAACACTGAAGCTTTCTTT. As protein: CSVEGQSINTEAFF. The V and J genes are TRBV29-1 and TRBJ1-1; 7 nucleotides match TRBD1. Germline loops: CDR1 SQVTM, CDR2 ANQGSEA. This CDR3 region has 14 residues. The J segment lost 2 bases and the V segment lost 3 bases, leaving 6 bases of the junction unmatched. Variable domain in full (rest from reference TRBV29-1 and TRBJ1-1): SAVISQKPSRDICQRGTSLTIQCQVDSQVTMMFWYRQQPGQSLTLIATANQGSEATYESGFVIDKFPISRPNLTFSTLTVSNMSPEDSSIYLCSVEGQSINTEAFFGQGTRLTVV.

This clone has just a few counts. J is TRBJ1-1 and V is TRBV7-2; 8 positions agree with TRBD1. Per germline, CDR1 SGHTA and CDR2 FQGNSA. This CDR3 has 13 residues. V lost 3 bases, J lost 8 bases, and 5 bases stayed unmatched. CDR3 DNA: TGTGCCAGCAGCTTTGCAGGGGGCGCCGAAGCTTTCTTT. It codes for CASSFAGGAEAFF. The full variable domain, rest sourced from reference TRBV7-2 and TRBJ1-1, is GAGVSQSPSNKVTEKGKDVELRCDPISGHTALYWYRQSLGQGLEFLIYFQGNSAPDKSGLPSDRFSAERTGGSVSTLTIQRTQQEDSAVYLCASSFAGGAEAFFGQGTRLTVV.

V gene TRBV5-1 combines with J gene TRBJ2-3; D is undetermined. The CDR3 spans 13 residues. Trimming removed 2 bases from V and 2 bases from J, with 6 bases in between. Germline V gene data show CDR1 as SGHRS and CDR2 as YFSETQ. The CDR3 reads CASSFDPTDTQYF. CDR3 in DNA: TGCGCCAGCAGCTTCGATCCCACAGATACGCAGTATTTT. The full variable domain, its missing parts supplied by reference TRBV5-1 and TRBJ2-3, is KAGVTQTPRYLIKTRGQQVTLSCSPISGHRSVSWYQQTPGQGLQFLFEYFSETQRNKGNFPGRFSGRQFSNSRSEMNVSTLELGDSALYLCASSFDPTDTQYFGPGTRLTVL.

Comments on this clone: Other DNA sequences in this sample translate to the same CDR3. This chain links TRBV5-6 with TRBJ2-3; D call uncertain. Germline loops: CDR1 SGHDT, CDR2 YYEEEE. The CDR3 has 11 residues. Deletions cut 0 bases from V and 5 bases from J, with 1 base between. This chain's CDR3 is CASSLEDTQYF. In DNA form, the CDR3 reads TGTGCCAGCAGCTTGGAAGATACGCAGTATTTT.

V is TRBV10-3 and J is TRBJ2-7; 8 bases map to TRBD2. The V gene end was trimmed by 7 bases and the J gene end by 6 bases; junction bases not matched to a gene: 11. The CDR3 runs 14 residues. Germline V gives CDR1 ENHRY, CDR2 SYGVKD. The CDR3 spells CAIKTAGDLAEQYF. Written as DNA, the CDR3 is TGTGCCATCAAAACAGCGGGAGATCTAGCCGAGCAGTACTTC.

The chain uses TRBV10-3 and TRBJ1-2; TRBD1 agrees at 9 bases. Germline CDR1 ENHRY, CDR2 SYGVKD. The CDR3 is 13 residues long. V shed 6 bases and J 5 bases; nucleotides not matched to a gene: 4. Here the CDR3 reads CAIREQGAYGYTF. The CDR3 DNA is TGTGCCATCAGGGAACAGGGGGCATATGGCTACACCTTC.

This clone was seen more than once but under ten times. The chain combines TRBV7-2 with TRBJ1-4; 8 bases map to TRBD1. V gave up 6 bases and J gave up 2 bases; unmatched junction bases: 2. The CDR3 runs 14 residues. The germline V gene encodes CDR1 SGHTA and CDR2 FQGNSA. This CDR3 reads CASSRDRTNEKLFF. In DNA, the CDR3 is TGTGCCAGCAGTCGGGACAGGACTAATGAAAAACTGTTTTTT.

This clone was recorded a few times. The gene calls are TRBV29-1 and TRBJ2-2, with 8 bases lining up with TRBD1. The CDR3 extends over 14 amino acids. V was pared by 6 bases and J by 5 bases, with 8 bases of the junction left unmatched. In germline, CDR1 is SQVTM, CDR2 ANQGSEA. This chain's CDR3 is CSVRQGSGTGELFF. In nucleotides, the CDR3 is TGCAGCGTCAGACAGGGGTCGGGAACCGGGGAGCTGTTTTTT.

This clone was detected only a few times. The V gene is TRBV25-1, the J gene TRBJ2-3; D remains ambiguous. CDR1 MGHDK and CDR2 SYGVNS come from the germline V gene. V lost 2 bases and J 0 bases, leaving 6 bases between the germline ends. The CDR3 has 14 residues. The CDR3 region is CASSEVASTDTQYF. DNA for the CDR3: TGTGCCAGCAGTGAAGTAGCTAGCACAGATACGCAGTATTTT.

Written as DNA, the CDR3 is TGTGCCAGCAGAAGGAGCTCCTACAATGAGCAGTTCTTC. Protein: CASRRSSYNEQFF. The rearrangement uses TRBV27 and TRBJ2-1; no reliable D call. Per the germline V gene, CDR1 is MNHEY and CDR2 is SMNVEV (reference sequence). The CDR3 covers 13 residues. The germline V and J ends were trimmed by 6 bases and 0 bases, with 6 bases remaining between them.

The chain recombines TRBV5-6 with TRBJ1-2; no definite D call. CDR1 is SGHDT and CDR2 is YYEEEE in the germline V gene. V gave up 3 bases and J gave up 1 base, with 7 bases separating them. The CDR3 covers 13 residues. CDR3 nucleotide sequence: TGTGCCAGCAGCTCGACTTTTAACTATGGCTACACCTTC. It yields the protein CASSSTFNYGYTF.

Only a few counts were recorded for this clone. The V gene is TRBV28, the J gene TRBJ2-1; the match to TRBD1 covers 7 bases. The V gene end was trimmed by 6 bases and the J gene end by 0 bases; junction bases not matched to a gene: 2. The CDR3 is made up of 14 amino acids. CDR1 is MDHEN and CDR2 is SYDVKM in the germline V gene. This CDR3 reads CASRGQFSYNEQFF. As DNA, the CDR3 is TGTGCCAGCAGGGGACAGTTCTCCTACAATGAGCAGTTCTTC.

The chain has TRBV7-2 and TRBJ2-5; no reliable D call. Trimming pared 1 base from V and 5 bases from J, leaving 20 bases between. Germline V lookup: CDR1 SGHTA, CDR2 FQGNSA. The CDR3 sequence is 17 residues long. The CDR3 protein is CASSLDISYRGRETQYF. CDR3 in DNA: TGTGCCAGCAGCTTAGATATTTCTTACCGTGGACGGGAGACCCAGTACTTC.

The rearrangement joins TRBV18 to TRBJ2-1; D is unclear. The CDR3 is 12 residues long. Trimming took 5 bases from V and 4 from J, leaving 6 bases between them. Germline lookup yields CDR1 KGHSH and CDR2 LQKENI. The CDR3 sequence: CASSTAYNEQFF. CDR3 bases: TGTGCCAGCTCAACAGCGTACAATGAGCAGTTCTTC.

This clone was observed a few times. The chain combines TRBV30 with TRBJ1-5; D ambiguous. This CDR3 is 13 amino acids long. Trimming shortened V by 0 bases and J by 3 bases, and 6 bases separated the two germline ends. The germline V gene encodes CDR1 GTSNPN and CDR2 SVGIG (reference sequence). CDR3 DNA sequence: TGTGCCTGGAGTGTAGGTCACAATCAGCCCCAGCATTTT. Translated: CAWSVGHNQPQHF.

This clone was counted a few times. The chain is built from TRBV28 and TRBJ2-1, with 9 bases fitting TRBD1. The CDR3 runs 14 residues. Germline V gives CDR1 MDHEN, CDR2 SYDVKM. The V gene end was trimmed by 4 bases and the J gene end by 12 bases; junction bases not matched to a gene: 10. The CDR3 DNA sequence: TGTGCCAGCAGTTCCCCGGGACAGGGAGTGCTGCAGTTCTTC. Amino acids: CASSSPGQGVLQFF.

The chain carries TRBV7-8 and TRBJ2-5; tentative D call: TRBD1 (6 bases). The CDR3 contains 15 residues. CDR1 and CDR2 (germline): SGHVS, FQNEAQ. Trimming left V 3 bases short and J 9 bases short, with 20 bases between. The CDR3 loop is CASSFGQQGLTAQYF. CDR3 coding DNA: TGTGCCAGCAGCTTCGGACAGCAGGGGTTGACGGCCCAGTACTTC.

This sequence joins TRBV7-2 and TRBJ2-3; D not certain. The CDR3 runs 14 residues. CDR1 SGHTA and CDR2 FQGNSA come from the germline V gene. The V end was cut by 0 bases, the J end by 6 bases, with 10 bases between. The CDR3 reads CASSLAPAVDTQYF. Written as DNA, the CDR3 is TGTGCCAGCAGCTTAGCGCCCGCGGTCGATACGCAGTATTTT.

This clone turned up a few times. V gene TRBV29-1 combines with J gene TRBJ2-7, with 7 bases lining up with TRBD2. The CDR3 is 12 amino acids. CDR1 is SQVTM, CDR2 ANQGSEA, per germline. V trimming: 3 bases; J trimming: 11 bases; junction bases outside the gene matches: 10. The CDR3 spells CSVDLVGGRKYF. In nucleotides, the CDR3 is TGCAGCGTTGATTTGGTGGGAGGGCGAAAGTACTTC.

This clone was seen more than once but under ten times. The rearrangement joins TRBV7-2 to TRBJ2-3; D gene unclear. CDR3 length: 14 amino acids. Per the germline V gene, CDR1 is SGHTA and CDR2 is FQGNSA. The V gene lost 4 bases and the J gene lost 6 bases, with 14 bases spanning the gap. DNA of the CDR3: TGTGCCAGCAGCTCCGCCATTAATGCCGATACGCAGTATTTT. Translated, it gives CASSSAINADTQYF.

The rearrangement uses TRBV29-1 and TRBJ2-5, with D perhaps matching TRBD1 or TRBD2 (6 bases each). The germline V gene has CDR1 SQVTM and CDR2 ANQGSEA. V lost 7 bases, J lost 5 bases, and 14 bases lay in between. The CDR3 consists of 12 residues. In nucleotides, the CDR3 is TGCAGCGCGCTGGGGGGCCGGGAGACCCAGTACTTC. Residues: CSALGGRETQYF.

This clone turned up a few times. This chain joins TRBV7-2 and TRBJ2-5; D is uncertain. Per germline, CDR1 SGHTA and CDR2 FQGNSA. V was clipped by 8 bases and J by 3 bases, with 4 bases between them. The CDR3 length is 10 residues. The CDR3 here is CASSEETQYF. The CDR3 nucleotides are TGTGCCAGCTCAGAAGAGACCCAGTACTTC. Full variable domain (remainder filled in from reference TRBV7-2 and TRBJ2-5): GAGVSQSPSNKVTEKGKDVELRCDPISGHTALYWYRQSLGQGLEFLIYFQGNSAPDKSGLPSDRFSAERTGGSVSTLTIQRTQQEDSAVYLCASSEETQYFGPGTRLLVL.

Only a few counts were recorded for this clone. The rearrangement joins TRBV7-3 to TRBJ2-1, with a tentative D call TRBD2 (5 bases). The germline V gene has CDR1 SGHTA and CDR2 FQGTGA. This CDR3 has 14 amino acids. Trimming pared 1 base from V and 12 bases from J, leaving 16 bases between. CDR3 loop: CASSLKAGKEVQFF. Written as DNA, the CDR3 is TGTGCCAGCAGCTTAAAGGCCGGGAAGGAAGTGCAGTTCTTC. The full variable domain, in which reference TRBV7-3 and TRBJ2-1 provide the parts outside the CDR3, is GAGVSQTPSNKVTEKGKYVELRCDPISGHTALYWYRQSLGQGPEFLIYFQGTGAADDSGLPNDRFFAVRPEGSVSTLKIQRTERGDSAVYLCASSLKAGKEVQFFGPGTRLTVL.

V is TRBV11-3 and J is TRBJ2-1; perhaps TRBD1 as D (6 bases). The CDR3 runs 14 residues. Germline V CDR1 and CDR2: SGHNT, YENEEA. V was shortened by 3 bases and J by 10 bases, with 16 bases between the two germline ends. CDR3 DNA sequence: TGTGCCAGCAGCTTTTCTATTACAGGGAGCGAGCAGTTCTTC. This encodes CASSFSITGSEQFF.

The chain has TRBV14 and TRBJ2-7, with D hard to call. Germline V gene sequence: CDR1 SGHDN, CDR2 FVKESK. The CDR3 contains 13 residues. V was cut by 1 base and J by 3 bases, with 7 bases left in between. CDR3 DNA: TGTGCCAGCAGCCAAGCTAACAGCTACGAGCAGTACTTC. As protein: CASSQANSYEQYF.

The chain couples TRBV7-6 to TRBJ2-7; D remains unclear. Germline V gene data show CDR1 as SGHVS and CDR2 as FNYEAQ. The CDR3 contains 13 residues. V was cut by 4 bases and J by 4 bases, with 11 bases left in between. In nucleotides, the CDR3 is TGTGCCAGCAGCTCCTCACTTCTGTACGAGCAGTACTTC. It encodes CASSSSLLYEQYF.